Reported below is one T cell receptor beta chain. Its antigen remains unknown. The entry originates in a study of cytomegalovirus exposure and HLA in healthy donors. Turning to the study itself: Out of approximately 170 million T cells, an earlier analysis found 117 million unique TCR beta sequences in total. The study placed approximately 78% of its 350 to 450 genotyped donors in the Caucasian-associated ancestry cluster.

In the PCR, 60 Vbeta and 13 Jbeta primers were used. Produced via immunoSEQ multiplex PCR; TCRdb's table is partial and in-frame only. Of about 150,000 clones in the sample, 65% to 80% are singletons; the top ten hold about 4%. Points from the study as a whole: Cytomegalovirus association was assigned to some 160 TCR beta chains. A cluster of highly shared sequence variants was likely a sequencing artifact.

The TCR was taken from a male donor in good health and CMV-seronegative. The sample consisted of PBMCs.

CDR3 in DNA: TGTGCCAGCAGTGGGGTGGGGAGTAGGAGAACAGATACGCAGTATTTT. Amino acid sequence: CASSGVGSRRTDTQYF. The chain joins TRBV5-6 to TRBJ2-3; tentative D call: TRBD2 (5 bases). Trimming took 5 bases from V and 3 from J, leaving 19 bases between them. Germline CDR1 reads SGHDT; CDR2 reads YYEEEE. The CDR3 runs to 16 residues.